This record looks at one TCR beta chain sequence and its context. Its matching antigen is unknown. The data are from a study of neoadjuvant anti-PD-1 for oral cavity cancer. Most PBMC samples had around 480 ng input DNA in six replicates. Profiled with immunoSEQ multiplex PCR; TCRdb holds only in-frame clones, not every one. This table holds 84,000 or so clones, around 80% found once. The CDR3 runs to 16 residues. With 3 bases removed from V and 0 bases from J, the gap between germline ends came to 15 bases. The germline V gene encodes CDR1 SGHDT and CDR2 YYEEEE. General study findings and limits: Higher pretreatment Treg/Th17 ratios tracked higher pretreatment blood clonality.

V is TRBV5-6 and J is TRBJ1-2; TRBD1 is a possible D gene (5 bases). The sample consisted of PBMCs, taken before nivolumab (anti-PD-1) treatment. The receptor comes from a person aged 35-80 years with oral cavity squamous cell carcinoma. Here the CDR3 DNA reads TGTGCCAGCAGCTCTGTGGGGCCCCCTTCTAACTATGGCTACACCTTC. It yields the protein CASSSVGPPSNYGYTF.